The rows below give T cell receptor beta chains drawn from one sample of a study of molecular identifiers for immune sequencing clone quantification. TCRdb itself ran the PCR reads through MiXCR, one entry per CDR3 protein. The table shows more than 95,000 distinct CDR3 sequences, with roughly 26% occurring only once. The sample was naive CD8+ T cells from blood, with Jurkat cell RNA spiked in. Receptor source: a human donor in good health. Some libraries in this study had Jurkat cell RNA spiked in. Each CDR3 is given with its conserved first and last residue. The order of the fields is CDR3 length, V gene, J gene, CDR3 protein.

>12|TRBV30|TRBJ2-2
CAWSWGPGELFF
>14|TRBV11-2|TRBJ2-7
CASSLGKGTYEQYF
>12|TRBV9|TRBJ2-2
CASSVATGELFF
>13|TRBV5-6|TRBJ2-3
CASSLGHPDTQYF
>14|TRBV3-1|TRBJ2-7
CASSQEGQPYEQYF
>14|TRBV6-5|TRBJ2-1
CASSDRASYNEQFF
>15|TRBV7-2|TRBJ2-7
CASSQAGSRTYEQYF
>15|TRBV5-6|TRBJ2-3
CASSLGPGPTDTQYF
>14|TRBV7-9|TRBJ1-5
CASGGADPNQPQHF
>18|TRBV29-1|TRBJ2-7
CSVEQTSGRSFCSYEQYF
>16|TRBV5-4|TRBJ2-3
CASSPEGLVSVDTQYF
>14|TRBV9|TRBJ2-3
CASSVGQGADMQYF
>18|TRBV7-3|TRBJ2-3
CASSLEVWREDGTDTQYF
>14|TRBV28|TRBJ2-7
CASSFGQAHHEQYF
>12|TRBV29-1|TRBJ2-2
CSVLGYTGELFF
>13|TRBV27|TRBJ2-7
CASSLGLLDEQYF
>15|TRBV24-1|TRBJ2-1
CATSGTGWRGNEQFF
>14|TRBV7-9|TRBJ1-1
CASSLQNMNTEAFF
>16|TRBV19|TRBJ1-1
CATTIDTASGPPEAFF
>15|TRBV4-1|TRBJ2-7
CASSQQVSGSYEQYF
>14|TRBV20-1|TRBJ2-1
CSASREGLTDEQFF
>14|TRBV30|TRBJ1-5
CAWSVGQGYQPQHF
>15|TRBV5-4|TRBJ2-3
CASSSSGGRSDTQYF
>13|TRBV20-1|TRBJ2-7
CSAADMDSYEQYF
>16|TRBV20-1|TRBJ1-5
CSAREPGQGVNQPQHF
>15|TRBV5-4|TRBJ2-2
CASSHTSGDTGELFF
>16|TRBV11-2|TRBJ2-3
CASSLLAGGPADTQYF
>17|TRBV7-8|TRBJ1-5
CASSHHSSTGVNQPQHF
>17|TRBV2|TRBJ2-6
CASSEEQGTSGANVLTF
>14|TRBV19|TRBJ2-7
CASSSTGASYEQYF
>12|TRBV7-9|TRBJ2-7
CASRDEQDEQYF
>12|TRBV6-2/TRBV6-3|TRBJ2-1
CASSPSGGEQFF
>16|TRBV5-6|TRBJ1-1
CASSPNWDRNNTEAFF
>14|TRBV7-9|TRBJ2-7
CASSPGDRAYEQYF
>16|TRBV6-2/TRBV6-3|TRBJ2-4
CARRSPPIGGPAIQYF
>12|TRBV12-3/TRBV12-4|TRBJ2-3
CASSARADTQYF
>13|TRBV6-5|TRBJ2-5
CASSYSRAETQYF
>17|TRBV6-5|TRBJ1-1
CASSGWDRGRGVTEAFF
>14|TRBV30|TRBJ2-7
CDCCVAGDSYEQYF
>16|TRBV7-6|TRBJ2-3
CASSSSGFASTDTQYF
>16|TRBV4-3|TRBJ2-7
CASSQEVAGGYYEQYF
>15|TRBV4-1|TRBJ2-1
CASSRELAGHNEQFF
>18|TRBV6-2/TRBV6-3|TRBJ2-5
CASSYSMAEGDRRETQYF
>16|TRBV4-1|TRBJ2-3
CASSPYSSGATDTQYF
>14|TRBV12-3/TRBV12-4|TRBJ2-3
CASSPVGAEDTQYF
>11|TRBV29-1|TRBJ2-5
CSVHGSGTQYF
>13|TRBV5-1|TRBJ1-1
CASSLYRGTGAFF
>15|TRBV6-5|TRBJ2-7
CASSYGTGGVYEQYF
>16|TRBV29-1|TRBJ2-1
CSVEDPVQGNYNEQFF
>17|TRBV28|TRBJ2-1
CASSFWGSGRNHNEQFF